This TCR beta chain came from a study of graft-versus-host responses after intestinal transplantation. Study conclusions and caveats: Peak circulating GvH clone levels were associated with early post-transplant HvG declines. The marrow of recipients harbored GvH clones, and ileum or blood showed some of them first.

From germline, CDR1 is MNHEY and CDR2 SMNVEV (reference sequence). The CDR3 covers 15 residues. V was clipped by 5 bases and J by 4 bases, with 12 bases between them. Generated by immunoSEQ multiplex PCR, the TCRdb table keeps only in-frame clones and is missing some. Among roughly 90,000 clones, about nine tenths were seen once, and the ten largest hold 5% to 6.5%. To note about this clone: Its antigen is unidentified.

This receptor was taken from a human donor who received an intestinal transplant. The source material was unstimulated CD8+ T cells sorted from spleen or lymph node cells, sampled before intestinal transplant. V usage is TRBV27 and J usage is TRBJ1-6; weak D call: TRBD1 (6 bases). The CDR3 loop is CASSLDRPYNSPLHF. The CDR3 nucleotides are TGTGCCAGCAGTCTTGACAGGCCATATAATTCACCCCTCCACTTT.